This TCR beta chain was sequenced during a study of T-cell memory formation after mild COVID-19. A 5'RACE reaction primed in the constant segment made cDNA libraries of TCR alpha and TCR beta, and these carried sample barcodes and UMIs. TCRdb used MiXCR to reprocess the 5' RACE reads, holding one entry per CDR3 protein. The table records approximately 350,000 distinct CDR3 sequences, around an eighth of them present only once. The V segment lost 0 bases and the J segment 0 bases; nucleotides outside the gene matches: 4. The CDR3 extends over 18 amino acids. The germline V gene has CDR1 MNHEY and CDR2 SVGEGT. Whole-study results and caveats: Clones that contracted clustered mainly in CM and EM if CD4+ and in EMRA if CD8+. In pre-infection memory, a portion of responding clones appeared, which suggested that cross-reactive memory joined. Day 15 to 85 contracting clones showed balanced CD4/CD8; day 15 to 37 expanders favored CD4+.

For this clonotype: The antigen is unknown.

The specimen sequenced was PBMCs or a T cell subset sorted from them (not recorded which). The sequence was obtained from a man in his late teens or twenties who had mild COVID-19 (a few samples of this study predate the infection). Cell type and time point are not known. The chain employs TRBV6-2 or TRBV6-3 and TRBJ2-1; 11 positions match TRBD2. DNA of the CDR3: TGTGCCAGCAGTTACTCGACTAGCGGGGCCAGCTCCTACAATGAGCAGTTCTTC. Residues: CASSYSTSGASSYNEQFF.